This T cell receptor (beta chain) was sequenced during a study of T cell responses to AZD1222 COVID-19 vaccine. Overall study findings and caveats: Rises in breadth and depth of Spike-specific TCRs came after two AZD1222 doses. The number of AZD1222 recipients seropositive at baseline was only 5 to 7. In a largely white British group with more females than males, clonal diversity was possibly underestimated.

Clones were sequenced by immunoSEQ multiplex PCR, and TCRdb holds only the in-frame ones, with some missing. The sample contains 150,000 to 200,000 clones, about nine tenths of which appear only once. Notes on this clone: What it binds is not known.

The length of the CDR3 is 15 residues. The J segment lost 4 bases and the V segment lost 5 bases, leaving 10 bases of the junction unmatched. Germline V gene lookup returns CDR1 SGHTA and CDR2 FQGNSA. The clonotype was recovered from an adult in good health. This chain links TRBV7-2 with TRBJ2-5, with TRBD1 matching over 7 bases. This sample comprised peripheral blood, obtained on day 0 of AZD1222 vaccination. This CDR3 is CASSITFDRVETQYF. The CDR3 nucleotides read TGTGCCAGCAGCATAACATTCGACAGGGTAGAGACCCAGTACTTC.